This T cell receptor (beta chain) was sequenced for a study of T cell responses to AZD1222 COVID-19 vaccine. This CDR3 contains 15 residues. Germline V gives CDR1 SEHNR, CDR2 FQNEAQ (reference sequence). V lost 5 bases to trimming and J lost 10 bases, with 18 bases between them. Here immunoSEQ multiplex PCR was the method, and the copy in TCRdb shows in-frame clones only, minus some. The table records some 81,000 clones, around 83% of them present only once. This clonotype was sampled from an adult who received the AZD1222 COVID-19 vaccine. Source: peripheral blood, taken 28 days after the second AZD1222 dose. V and J are TRBV7-9 and TRBJ1-6; maybe TRBD1 (6 bases). The CDR3 DNA sequence: TGTGCCAGCAGCCCCCGCGGCCAGGGGATCTCACCCCTCCACTTT. It yields the protein CASSPRGQGISPLHF.